This T cell receptor (beta chain) was sequenced in a study of monozygotic twins with cystic fibrosis. Turning to the study itself: Approximately 3.2 micrograms of fragmented DNA underwent roughly 15 PCR cycles for library preparation.

Sequencing was performed with immunoSEQ multiplex PCR; in TCRdb, only in-frame clones are kept and a portion is missing. This table holds approximately 24,000 clones, around nine tenths found once. About this clone itself: What it recognizes is unknown.

General observations from the study: The repertoire was suggested to be naive-dominated, clonality median about 0.01. Monozygotic CF twin pairs shared significantly more nucleotide-identical clonotypes than unrelated CF individuals did. Co-twins had the most similar V usage for 13 of 16 pairs, J for 8.

Germline CDR1 and CDR2: MNHEY and SVGAGI. The CDR3 sequence is 14 residues long. V lost 6 bases, J lost 3 bases, and 1 base stayed unmatched. Source material: blood. This receptor was taken from a woman between 25 and 40 years old with cystic fibrosis. This chain links TRBV6-5 with TRBJ2-6, with 8 bases matching TRBD1. The CDR3 loop is CASRTGVGANVLTF. CDR3 in DNA: TGTGCCAGCAGGACAGGGGTTGGGGCCAACGTCCTGACTTTC.